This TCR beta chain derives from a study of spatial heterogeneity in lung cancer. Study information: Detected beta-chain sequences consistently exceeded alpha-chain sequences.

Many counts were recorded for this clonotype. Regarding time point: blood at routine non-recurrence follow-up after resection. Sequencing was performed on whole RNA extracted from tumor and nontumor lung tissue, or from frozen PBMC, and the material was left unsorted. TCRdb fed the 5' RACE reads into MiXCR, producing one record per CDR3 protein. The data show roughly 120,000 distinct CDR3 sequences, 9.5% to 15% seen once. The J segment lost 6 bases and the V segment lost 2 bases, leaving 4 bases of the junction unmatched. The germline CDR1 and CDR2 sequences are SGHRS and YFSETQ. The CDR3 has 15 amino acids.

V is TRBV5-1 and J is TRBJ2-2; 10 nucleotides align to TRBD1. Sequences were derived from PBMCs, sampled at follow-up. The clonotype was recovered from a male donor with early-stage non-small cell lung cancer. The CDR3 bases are TGCGCCAGCAGCTTACAGACAGGGGGCTCCGGGGAGCTGTTTTTT. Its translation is CASSLQTGGSGELFF.